This T cell receptor (beta chain) was profiled in a study of T-cell reconstitution after alpha-beta-depleted transplantation in children. Points from the study as a whole: Elevated TCRbeta diversity at day 60 was traced, in some patients, to surviving recipient T cells and thymic progenitors. At one year after transplant, newly produced T cells mostly accounted for T-cell counts and diversity. Several hundred expanded graft clones reportedly gave rise to the alpha-beta T cells present about two months after transplant.

This sample's TCRbeta library carried unique molecular identifier barcodes. TCRdb called the PCR reads again in MiXCR, with one record for every CDR3 protein. The sample includes approximately 980,000 distinct CDR3 sequences, roughly 29% seen only once; the top ten take about 28%. This clonotype has just a few counts. Its specificity is not known. The TCR sequence derives from a boy younger than two who had a stem cell transplant for SCID, so the T cells may come from the graft donor. This sample comprised PBMCs, mostly from graft donor cells, obtained 360 days after TCRalphabeta/CD19-depleted stem cell transplant.

The CDR3 spells CASAQSGRYEQFF. CDR3 DNA sequence: TGCGCCAGCGCTCAATCCGGACGGTATGAGCAGTTCTTC. This chain connects TRBV5-1 to TRBJ2-1; no clear D gene. The V gene's germline CDR1 is SGHRS and CDR2 YFSETQ. Trimming cost V 7 bases and J 8 bases, with 16 bases left between them. CDR3 size: 13 residues.